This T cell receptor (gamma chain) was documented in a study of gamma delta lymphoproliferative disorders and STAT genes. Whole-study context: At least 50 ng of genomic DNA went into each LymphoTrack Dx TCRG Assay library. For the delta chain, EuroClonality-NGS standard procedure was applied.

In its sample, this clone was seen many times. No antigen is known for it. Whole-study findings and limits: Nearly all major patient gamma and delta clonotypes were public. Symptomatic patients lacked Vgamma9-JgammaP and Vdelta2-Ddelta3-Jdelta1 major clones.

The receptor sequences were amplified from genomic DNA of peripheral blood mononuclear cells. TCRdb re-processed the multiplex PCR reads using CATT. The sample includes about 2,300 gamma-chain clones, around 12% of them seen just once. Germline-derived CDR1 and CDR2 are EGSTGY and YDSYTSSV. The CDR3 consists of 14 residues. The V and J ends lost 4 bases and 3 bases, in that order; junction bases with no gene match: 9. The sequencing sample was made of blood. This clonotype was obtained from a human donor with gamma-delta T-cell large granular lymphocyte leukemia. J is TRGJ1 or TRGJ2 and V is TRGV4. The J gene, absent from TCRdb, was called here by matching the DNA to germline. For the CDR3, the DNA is TGTGCCACCTGGGACCAGGGGTGTTATTATAAGAAACTCTTT. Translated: CATWDQGCYYKKLF.